This T cell receptor (beta chain) was recovered during a study of T cells in Graves' hyperthyroidism and ophthalmopathy. CDR3 length: 16 amino acids. The trim removed 5 bases at V and 7 bases at J, leaving 7 bases unmatched. CDR1 LNHDA and CDR2 SQIVND come from the germline V gene (reference sequence). TCR beta CDR3 sequences were amplified from RNA transcripts. A set of HTBI primers served as the primers for a first-round RT-PCR of the TCR CDR3. One entry per CDR3 protein results from TCRdb running MiXCR on the multiplex PCR reads. The sample contains about 320,000 distinct CDR3 sequences, 16% of which appear only once. A few counts support this clonotype. Patients with uncontrolled infections, other autoimmune diseases, pregnancy or lactation were excluded. Diagnoses were established using clinical symptoms, serum thyroxine and TRAb, thyroid ultrasound and orbital computed tomography. PBMCs stemmed from more than 7.5 ml fresh peripheral blood.

The clonotype originates from a young man with Graves' hyperthyroidism. What was sequenced was blood. The genes are TRBV19 and TRBJ2-1; TRBD2 agrees at 14 bases. CDR3 loop: CASSAPGTSGRNEQFF. The CDR3 DNA reads TGTGCCAGTAGTGCCCCCGGGACTAGCGGGAGAAATGAGCAGTTCTTC.